This record covers a single T cell receptor (beta chain). Antigen specificity is unknown. The source of the sample is a study of cytotoxic CD8 clonotypes in ibrutinib-treated CLL. Whole-study findings and limits: Baseline levels were approached again at progression, after clonality had risen at ibrutinib response.

TCRdb's copy holds only in-frame clones and misses some; the assay was immunoSEQ multiplex PCR. The data contain some 150,000 clones, roughly 80% of them seen just once; the ten biggest clones take up approximately 27%. V was clipped by 7 bases and J by 3 bases, with 16 bases between them. The CDR3 is made up of 13 amino acids. Germline CDR1 reads SQVTM; CDR2 reads ANQGSEA. The V and J genes are TRBV29-1 and TRBJ2-7; D is possibly TRBD1 or TRBD2 (6 bases each). The starting material was PBMCs, obtained after 12 months of ibrutinib treatment. The receptor was derived from a human donor with chronic lymphocytic leukemia. In nucleotides, the CDR3 is TGCAGCGCCAAAGGGGGACTCGACTACGAGCAGTACTTC. It encodes CSAKGGLDYEQYF.